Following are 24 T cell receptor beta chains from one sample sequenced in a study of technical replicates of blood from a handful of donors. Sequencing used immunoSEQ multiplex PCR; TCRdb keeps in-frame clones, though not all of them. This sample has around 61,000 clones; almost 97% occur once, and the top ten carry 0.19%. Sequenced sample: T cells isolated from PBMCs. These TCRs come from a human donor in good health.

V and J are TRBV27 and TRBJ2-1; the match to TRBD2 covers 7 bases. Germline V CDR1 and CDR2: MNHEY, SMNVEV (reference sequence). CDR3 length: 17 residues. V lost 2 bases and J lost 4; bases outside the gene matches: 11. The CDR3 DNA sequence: TGTGCCAGCAGTTTAAGTCGGCTAGCGGATATTTACAATGAGCAGTTCTTC. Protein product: CASSLSRLADIYNEQFF.

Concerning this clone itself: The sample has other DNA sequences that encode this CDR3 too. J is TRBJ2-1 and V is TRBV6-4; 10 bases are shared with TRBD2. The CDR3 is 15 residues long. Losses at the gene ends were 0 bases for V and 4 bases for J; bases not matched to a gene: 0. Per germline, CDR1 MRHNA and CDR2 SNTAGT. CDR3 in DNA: TGTGCCAGCAGTGACTCACTAGCGGGGTACAATGAGCAGTTCTTC. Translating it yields CASSDSLAGYNEQFF.

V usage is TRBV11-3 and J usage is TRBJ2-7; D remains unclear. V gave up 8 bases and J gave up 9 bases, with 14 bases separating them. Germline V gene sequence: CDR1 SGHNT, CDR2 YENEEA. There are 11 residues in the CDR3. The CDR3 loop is CASERGGMQYF. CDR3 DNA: TGTGCCAGCGAGAGAGGTGGTATGCAGTACTTC.

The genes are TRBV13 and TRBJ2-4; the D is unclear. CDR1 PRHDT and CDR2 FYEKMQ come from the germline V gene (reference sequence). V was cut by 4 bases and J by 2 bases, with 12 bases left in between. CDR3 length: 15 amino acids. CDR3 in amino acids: CASSWVRLSKNIQYF. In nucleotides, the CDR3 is TGTGCCAGCAGCTGGGTTAGACTTTCCAAAAACATTCAGTACTTC. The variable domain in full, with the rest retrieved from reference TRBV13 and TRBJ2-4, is AAGVIQSPRHLIKEKRETATLKCYPIPRHDTVYWYQQGPGQDPQFLISFYEKMQSDKGSIPDRFSAQQFSDYHSELNMSSLELGDSALYFCASSWVRLSKNIQYFGAGTRLSVL.

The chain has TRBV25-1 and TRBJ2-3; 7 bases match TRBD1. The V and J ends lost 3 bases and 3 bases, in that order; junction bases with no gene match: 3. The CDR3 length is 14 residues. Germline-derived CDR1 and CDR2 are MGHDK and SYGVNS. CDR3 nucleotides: TGTGCCAGCAGTGAGGGGACAGATACAGATACGCAGTATTTT. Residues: CASSEGTDTDTQYF.

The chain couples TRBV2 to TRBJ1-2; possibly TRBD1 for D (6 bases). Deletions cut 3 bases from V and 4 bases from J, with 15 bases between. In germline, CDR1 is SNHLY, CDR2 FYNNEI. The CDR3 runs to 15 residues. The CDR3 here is CASSEVDSSIYGYTF. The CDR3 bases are TGTGCCAGCAGTGAGGTGGACAGTTCGATCTATGGCTACACCTTC.

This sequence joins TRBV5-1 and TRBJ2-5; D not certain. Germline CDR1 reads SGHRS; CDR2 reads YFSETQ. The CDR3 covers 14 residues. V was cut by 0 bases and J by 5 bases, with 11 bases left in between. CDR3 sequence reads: CASSLALTKETQYF. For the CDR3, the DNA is TGCGCCAGCAGCTTGGCTCTCACTAAGGAGACCCAGTACTTC.

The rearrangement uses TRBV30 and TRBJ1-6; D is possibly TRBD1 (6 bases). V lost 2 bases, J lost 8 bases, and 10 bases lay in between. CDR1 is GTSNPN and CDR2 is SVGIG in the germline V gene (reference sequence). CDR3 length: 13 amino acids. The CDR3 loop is CAWSSQGYSPLHF. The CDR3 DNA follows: TGTGCCTGGAGTTCTCAGGGGTATTCACCCCTCCACTTT. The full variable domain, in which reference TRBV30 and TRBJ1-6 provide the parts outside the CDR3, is SQTIHQWPATLVQPVGSPLSLECTVEGTSNPNLYWYRQAAGRGLQLLFYSVGIGQISSEVPQNLSASRPQDRQFILSSKKLLLSDSGFYLCAWSSQGYSPLHFGNGTRLTVT.

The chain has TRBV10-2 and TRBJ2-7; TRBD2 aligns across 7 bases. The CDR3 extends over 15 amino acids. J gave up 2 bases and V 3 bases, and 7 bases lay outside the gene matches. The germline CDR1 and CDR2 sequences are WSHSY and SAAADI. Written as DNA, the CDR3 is TGCGCCAGCAGTGATGCAGCGGGATTAACCTACGAGCAGTACTTC. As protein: CASSDAAGLTYEQYF.

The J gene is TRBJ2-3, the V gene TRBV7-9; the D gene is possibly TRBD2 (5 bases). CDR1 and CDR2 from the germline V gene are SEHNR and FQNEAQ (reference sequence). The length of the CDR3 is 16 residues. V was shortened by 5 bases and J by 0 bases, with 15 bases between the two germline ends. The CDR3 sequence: CASSATLSGSTDTQYF. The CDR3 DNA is TGTGCCAGCAGCGCCACCCTCAGCGGAAGCACAGATACGCAGTATTTT. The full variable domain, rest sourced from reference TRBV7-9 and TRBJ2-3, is DTGVSQNPRHKITKRGQNVTFRCDPISEHNRLYWYRQTLGQGPEFLTYFQNEAQLEKSRLLSDRFSAERPKGSFSTLEIQRTEQGDSAMYLCASSATLSGSTDTQYFGPGTRLTVL.

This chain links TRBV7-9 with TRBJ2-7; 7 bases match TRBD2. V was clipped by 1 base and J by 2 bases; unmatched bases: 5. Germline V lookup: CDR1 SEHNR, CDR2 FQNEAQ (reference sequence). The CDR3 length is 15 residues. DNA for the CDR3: TGTGCCAGCAGCTTAGGGCCTAGCGGAGCCTACGAGCAGTACTTC. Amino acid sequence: CASSLGPSGAYEQYF.

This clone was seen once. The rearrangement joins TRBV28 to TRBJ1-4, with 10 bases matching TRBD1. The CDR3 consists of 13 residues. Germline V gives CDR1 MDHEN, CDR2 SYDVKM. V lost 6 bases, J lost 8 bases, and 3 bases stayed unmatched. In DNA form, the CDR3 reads TGTGCCAGCAGGGGGACAGGGGTCGAAAAACTGTTTTTT. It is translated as CASRGTGVEKLFF. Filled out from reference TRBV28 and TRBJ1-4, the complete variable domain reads DVKVTQSSRYLVKRTGEKVFLECVQDMDHENMFWYRQDPGLGLRLIYFSYDVKMKEKGDIPEGYSVSREKKERFSLILESASTNQTSMYLCASRGTGVEKLFFGSGTQLSVL.

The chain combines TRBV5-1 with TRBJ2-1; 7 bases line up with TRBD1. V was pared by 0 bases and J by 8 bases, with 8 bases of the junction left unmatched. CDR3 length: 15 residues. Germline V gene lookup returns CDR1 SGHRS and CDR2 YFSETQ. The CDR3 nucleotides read TGCGCCAGCAGCTTGGAGGACAGGCCCCCTGATGAGCAGTTCTTC. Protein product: CASSLEDRPPDEQFF.

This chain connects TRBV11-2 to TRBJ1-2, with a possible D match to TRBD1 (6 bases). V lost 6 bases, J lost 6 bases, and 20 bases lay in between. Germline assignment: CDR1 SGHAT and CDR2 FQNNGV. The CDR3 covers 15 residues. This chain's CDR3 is CASRRNRVGRDGYTF. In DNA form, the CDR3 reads TGTGCCAGCAGACGAAACAGGGTAGGGAGAGATGGCTACACCTTC.

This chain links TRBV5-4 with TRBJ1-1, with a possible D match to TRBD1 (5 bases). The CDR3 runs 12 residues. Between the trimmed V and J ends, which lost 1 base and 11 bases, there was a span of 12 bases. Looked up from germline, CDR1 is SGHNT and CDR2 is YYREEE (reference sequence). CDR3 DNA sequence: TGTGCCAGCAGCTTGATAGGGGCAGGGGCTTTCTTT. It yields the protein CASSLIGAGAFF.

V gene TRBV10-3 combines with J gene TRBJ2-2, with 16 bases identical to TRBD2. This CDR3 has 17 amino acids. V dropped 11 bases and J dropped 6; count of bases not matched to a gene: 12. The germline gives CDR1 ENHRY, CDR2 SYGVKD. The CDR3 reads CAARAGTSGRASGELFF. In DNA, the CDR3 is TGTGCCGCCCGAGCCGGGACTAGCGGGAGGGCATCCGGGGAGCTGTTTTTT.

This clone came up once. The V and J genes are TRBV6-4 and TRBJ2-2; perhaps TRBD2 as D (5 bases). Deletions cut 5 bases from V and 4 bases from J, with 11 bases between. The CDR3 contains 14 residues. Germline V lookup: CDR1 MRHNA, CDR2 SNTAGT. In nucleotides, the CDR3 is TGTGCCAGCAGTTACGAAGGGAGCACCGGGGAGCTGTTTTTT. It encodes CASSYEGSTGELFF.

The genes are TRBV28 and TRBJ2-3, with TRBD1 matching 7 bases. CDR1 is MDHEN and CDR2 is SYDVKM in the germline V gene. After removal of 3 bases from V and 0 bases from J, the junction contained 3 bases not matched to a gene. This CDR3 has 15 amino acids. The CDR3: CASSLTGSSTDTQYF. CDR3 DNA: TGTGCCAGCAGTTTGACAGGGTCTAGCACAGATACGCAGTATTTT.

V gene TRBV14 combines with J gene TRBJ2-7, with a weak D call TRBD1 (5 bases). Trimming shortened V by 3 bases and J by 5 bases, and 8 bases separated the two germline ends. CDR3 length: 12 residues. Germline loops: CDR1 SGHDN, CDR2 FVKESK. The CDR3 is CASSHVGDEQYF. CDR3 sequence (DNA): TGTGCCAGCAGCCATGTAGGGGACGAGCAGTACTTC.

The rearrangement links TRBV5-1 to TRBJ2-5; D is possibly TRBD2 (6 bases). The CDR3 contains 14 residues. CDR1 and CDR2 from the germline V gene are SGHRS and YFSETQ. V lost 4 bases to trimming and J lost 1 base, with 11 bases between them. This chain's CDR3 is CASSIRSGQETQYF. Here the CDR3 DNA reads TGCGCCAGCAGCATACGTAGCGGCCAAGAGACCCAGTACTTC. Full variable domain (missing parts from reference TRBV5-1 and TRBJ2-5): KAGVTQTPRYLIKTRGQQVTLSCSPISGHRSVSWYQQTPGQGLQFLFEYFSETQRNKGNFPGRFSGRQFSNSRSEMNVSTLELGDSALYLCASSIRSGQETQYFGPGTRLLVL.

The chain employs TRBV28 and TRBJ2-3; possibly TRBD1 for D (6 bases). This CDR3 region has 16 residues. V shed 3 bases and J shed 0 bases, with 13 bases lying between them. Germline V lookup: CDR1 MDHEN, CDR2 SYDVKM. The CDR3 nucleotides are TGTGCCAGCAGTTTGACAGGTTACTCGAGCACAGATACGCAGTATTTT. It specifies CASSLTGYSSTDTQYF.

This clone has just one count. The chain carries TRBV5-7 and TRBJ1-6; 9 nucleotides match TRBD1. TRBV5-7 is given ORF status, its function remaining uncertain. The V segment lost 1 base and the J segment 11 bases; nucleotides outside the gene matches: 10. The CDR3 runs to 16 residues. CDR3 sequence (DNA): TGTGCCAGCAGCTTGTCCCCGGGACAGGGAAGGACACCCCTCCACTTT. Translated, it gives CASSLSPGQGRTPLHF.

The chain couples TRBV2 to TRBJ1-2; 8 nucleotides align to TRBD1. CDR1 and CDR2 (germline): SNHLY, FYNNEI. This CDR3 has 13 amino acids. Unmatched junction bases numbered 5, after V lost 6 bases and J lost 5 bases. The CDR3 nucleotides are TGTGCCAGCAGAGAACGGACAGGGTATGGCTACACCTTC. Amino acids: CASRERTGYGYTF.

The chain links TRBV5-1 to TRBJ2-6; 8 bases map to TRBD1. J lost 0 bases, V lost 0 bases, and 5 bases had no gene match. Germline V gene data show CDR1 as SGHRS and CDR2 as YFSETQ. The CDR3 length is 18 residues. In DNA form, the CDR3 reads TGCGCCAGCAGCTTGGGAGGACAGGGAAGCTCTGGGGCCAACGTCCTGACTTTC. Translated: CASSLGGQGSSGANVLTF.